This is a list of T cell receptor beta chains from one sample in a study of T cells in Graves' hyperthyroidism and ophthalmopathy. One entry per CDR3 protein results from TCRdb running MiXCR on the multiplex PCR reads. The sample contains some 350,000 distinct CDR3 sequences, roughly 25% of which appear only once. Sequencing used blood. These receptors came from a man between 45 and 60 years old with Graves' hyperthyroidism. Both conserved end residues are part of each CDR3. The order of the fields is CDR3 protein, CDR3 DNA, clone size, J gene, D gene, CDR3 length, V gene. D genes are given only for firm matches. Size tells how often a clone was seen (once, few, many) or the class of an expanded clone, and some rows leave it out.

CASSFNDRTLAYEQYF | TGCGCCAGCAGCTTTAATGATCGGACACTCGCCTACGAGCAGTACTTC | . | TRBJ2-7 | . | 16 | TRBV5-1
CASSSRGDEKLFF | TGTGCCAGCAGCTCCAGGGGCGATGAAAAACTGTTTTTT | few | TRBJ1-4 | . | 13 | TRBV7-8
CASRPPLGFGTDTQYF | TGTGCCAGCAGGCCCCCGTTGGGTTTTGGCACAGATACGCAGTATTTT | many | TRBJ2-3 | . | 16 | TRBV28
CASSFSRATEAFF | TGTGCCAGCAGCTTTAGTAGGGCCACTGAAGCTTTCTTT | many | TRBJ1-1 | . | 13 | TRBV27
CASRQGAILNTEAFF | TGTGCCAGTAGACAGGGGGCAATTTTGAACACTGAAGCTTTCTTT | . | TRBJ1-1 | TRBD1 | 15 | TRBV19
CASSSGLAGEVNEQFF | TGCGCCAGCAGCTCCGGACTAGCGGGAGAAGTCAATGAGCAGTTCTTC | . | TRBJ2-1 | TRBD2 | 16 | TRBV5-1
CAWRGFSWTEAFF | TGTGCCTGGAGAGGGTTTTCTTGGACTGAAGCTTTCTTT | few | TRBJ1-1 | . | 13 | TRBV30
CSVDLGQETQYF | TGCAGCGTTGATCTGGGGCAAGAGACCCAGTACTTC | many | TRBJ2-5 | . | 12 | TRBV29-1
CASSLGPDGGNTIYF | TGTGCCAGCAGCTTAGGGCCCGACGGTGGAAACACCATATATTTT | . | TRBJ1-3 | . | 15 | TRBV5-1
CASSLRVPYNEQFF | TGTGCCAGCAGTTTAAGGGTTCCCTACAATGAGCAGTTCTTC | . | TRBJ2-1 | . | 14 | TRBV28
CASGLEGPDTEAFF | TGCGCCAGCGGCTTAGAGGGGCCTGACACTGAAGCTTTCTTT | few | TRBJ1-1 | . | 14 | TRBV5-1
CASSQSLGGGAYNEQFF | TGTGCCAGCAGCCAAAGTCTCGGGGGGGGGGCCTACAATGAGCAGTTCTTC | . | TRBJ2-1 | TRBD2 | 17 | TRBV28
CASSIPSGRAAQDTQYF | TGTGCCAGTAGTATCCCCAGCGGGAGGGCCGCGCAAGATACGCAGTATTTT | . | TRBJ2-3 | TRBD2 | 17 | TRBV27
CATSDPQGTGNGYTF | TGTGCCACCAGTGATCCTCAAGGGACAGGGAATGGCTACACCTTC | once | TRBJ1-2 | TRBD1 | 15 | TRBV24-1
CASASVRRGSTDTQYF | TGTGCCAGCGCCTCGGTTCGGCGGGGAAGCACAGATACGCAGTATTTT | many | TRBJ2-3 | . | 16 | TRBV28
CASTLAGALTYEQYF | TGCGCCAGCACCTTAGCGGGAGCACTCACCTACGAGCAGTACTTC | many | TRBJ2-7 | TRBD2 | 15 | TRBV5-1
CSVGWDELSGANVLTF | TGCAGCGTTGGGTGGGACGAACTCTCTGGGGCCAACGTCCTGACTTTC | . | TRBJ2-6 | . | 16 | TRBV29-1
CSVGTSPNTEAFF | TGCAGCGTTGGTACCAGTCCGAACACTGAAGCTTTCTTT | many | TRBJ1-1 | . | 13 | TRBV29-1
CAWSDSRSGSTIYF | TGTGCCTGGTCCGACAGCAGATCTGGAAGCACCATATATTTT | once | TRBJ1-3 | . | 14 | TRBV30
CASSFPTGTGDYEQYF | TGTGCCAGCAGCTTTCCAACTGGGACAGGGGACTACGAGCAGTACTTC | few | TRBJ2-7 | TRBD1 | 16 | TRBV6-2/TRBV6-3
CASRSSDRRGYTF | TGTGCCAGCAGATCCTCGGACAGGCGCGGCTACACCTTC | many | TRBJ1-2 | TRBD1 | 13 | TRBV28
CSVRQGPSGRLKETQYF | TGCAGCGTGCGACAGGGTCCTAGCGGGAGGCTCAAAGAGACCCAGTACTTC | . | TRBJ2-5 | TRBD2 | 17 | TRBV29-1
CASSLEEEPYNEQFF | TGTGCCAGCAGCCTCGAGGAGGAGCCCTACAATGAGCAGTTCTTC | . | TRBJ2-1 | . | 15 | TRBV7-3
CASSFRSGALGNEQFF | TGTGCCAGCAGCTTCCGTAGCGGAGCCTTGGGGAATGAGCAGTTCTTC | many | TRBJ2-1 | . | 16 | TRBV7-8
CSASPEGIVQETQYF | TGCAGTGCTAGCCCCGAGGGGATTGTCCAAGAGACCCAGTACTTC | many | TRBJ2-5 | . | 15 | TRBV20-1
CASSNWTAEETQYF | TGTGCCAGTAGTAACTGGACGGCGGAGGAGACCCAGTACTTC | once | TRBJ2-5 | . | 14 | TRBV19
CASSPTPGTEYNEQFF | TGCGCCAGCAGCCCAACTCCCGGGACCGAATACAATGAGCAGTTCTTC | few | TRBJ2-1 | . | 16 | TRBV5-1
CASSPGQAAGEQYF | TGTGCCAGCAGCCCTGGACAGGCCGCGGGCGAGCAGTACTTC | . | TRBJ2-7 | TRBD1 | 14 | TRBV3-1
CASLAAGEKETQYF | TGTGCCAGCCTCGCCGCTGGGGAAAAAGAGACCCAGTACTTC | few | TRBJ2-5 | . | 14 | TRBV6-1